This is a list of T cell receptor beta chains from one sample in a study of blood T cell repertoires in COVID-19. The data were produced by immunoSEQ multiplex PCR, yet TCRdb's version contains in-frame clones alone and is incomplete. The sample contains about 8,700 clones, 86% of which appear only once. Sequencing input: peripheral blood. These receptors were collected from a human donor with active COVID-19. The donor label of this sample is uncertain. Both conserved end residues are part of each CDR3. The D gene is left open where the match is weak. Size tells how often a clone was seen (once, few, many) or the class of an expanded clone, and some rows leave it out.

D: .
J: TRBJ1-1
V: TRBV6-1
size: .
CDR3: CASSEREAAGTGTEAFF
DNA: TGTGCCAGCAGTGAAAGGGAGGCCGCGGGGACGGGCACTGAAGCTTTCTTT

D: TRBD2
J: TRBJ2-1
V: TRBV9
size: .
CDR3: CASSGLQRGGYNEQFF
DNA: TGTGCCAGCAGCGGCTTGCAGCGGGGGGGCTACAATGAGCAGTTCTTC

D: TRBD2
J: TRBJ2-1
V: TRBV14
size: .
CDR3: CASSQGGTSSLRDEQFF
DNA: TGTGCCAGCAGCCAAGGGGGGACTAGCAGTCTACGCGATGAGCAGTTCTTC

D: TRBD1
J: TRBJ2-7
V: TRBV28
size: .
CDR3: CASSSAGQGPYEQYF
DNA: TGTGCCAGCAGTTCGGCCGGACAGGGGCCCTACGAGCAGTACTTC

D: .
J: TRBJ2-7
V: TRBV7-9
size: .
CDR3: CASSLPGVSYEQYF
DNA: TGTGCCAGCAGCTTACCCGGGGTCTCCTACGAGCAGTACTTC

D: TRBD2
J: TRBJ2-1
V: TRBV7-9
size: .
CDR3: CASSFRSGNYNEQFF
DNA: TGTGCCAGCAGCTTCCGTAGCGGGAACTACAATGAGCAGTTCTTC

D: .
J: TRBJ2-6
V: TRBV6-1
size: .
CDR3: CASSAMTRPGANVLTF
DNA: TGTGCCAGCAGTGCCATGACTAGGCCTGGGGCCAACGTCCTGACTTTC

D: TRBD1
J: TRBJ1-5
V: TRBV28
size: .
CDR3: CASSFSRTGAQPQHF
DNA: TGTGCCAGCAGTTTTTCCCGGACAGGGGCCCAGCCCCAGCATTTT

D: TRBD2
J: TRBJ2-3
V: TRBV6-2/TRBV6-3
size: few
CDR3: CASSYSRGVTGTQYF
DNA: TGTGCCAGCAGTTACTCCCGGGGGGTAACCGGCACGCAGTATTTT

D: TRBD2
J: TRBJ2-1
V: TRBV9
size: .
CDR3: CASSLDLPSGILNEQFF
DNA: TGTGCCAGCAGTTTGGACCTACCTAGCGGGATACTAAATGAGCAGTTCTTC

D: .
J: TRBJ2-3
V: TRBV21-1
size: once
CDR3: CASSLGTSGITDTQYF
DNA: TGTGCCAGCAGCTTGGGGACTAGCGGAATAACAGATACGCAGTATTTT

D: .
J: TRBJ2-3
V: TRBV9
size: .
CDR3: CASSVTGTIWTDTQYF
DNA: TGTGCCAGCAGCGTAACAGGGACTATTTGGACAGATACGCAGTATTTT

D: .
J: TRBJ2-6
V: TRBV4-2
size: once
CDR3: CASSQDGGAGANVLTF
DNA: TGTGCCAGCAGCCAAGATGGGGGCGCTGGGGCCAACGTCCTGACTTTC

D: TRBD1
J: TRBJ2-4
V: TRBV15
size: .
CDR3: CATSARTGLNIQYF
DNA: TGTGCCACCAGCGCCCGGACAGGGTTGAACATTCAGTACTTC

D: TRBD1
J: TRBJ1-4
V: TRBV7-9
size: .
CDR3: CASSLVTGVDEKLFF
DNA: TGTGCCAGCAGCTTAGTGACAGGGGTGGATGAAAAACTGTTTTTT

D: .
J: TRBJ2-3
V: TRBV12-5
size: .
CDR3: CASGLGKTSTDTQYF
DNA: TGTGCTAGTGGTTTGGGGAAGACTAGCACAGATACGCAGTATTTT

D: TRBD1
J: TRBJ1-2
V: TRBV28
size: .
CDR3: CASSLGQGLRYTF
DNA: TGTGCCAGCAGCCTCGGACAGGGCCTACGCTACACCTTC

D: TRBD1
J: TRBJ2-7
V: TRBV13
size: .
CDR3: CASSLADRGLGEQYF
DNA: TGTGCCAGCAGCCTAGCGGACAGGGGGCTGGGTGAGCAGTACTTC

D: .
J: TRBJ2-7
V: TRBV7-2
size: .
CDR3: CASTSLLYEQYF
DNA: TGTGCCAGCACCTCGCTACTCTACGAGCAGTACTTC

D: TRBD2
J: TRBJ2-1
V: TRBV30
size: .
CDR3: CAWSPGLAGGPSYNEQFF
DNA: TGTGCCTGGAGCCCGGGACTAGCGGGAGGCCCTTCCTACAATGAGCAGTTCTTC

D: .
J: TRBJ1-1
V: TRBV9
size: .
CDR3: CASSKRTEGITEAFF
DNA: TGTGCCAGCAGCAAGCGGACGGAAGGGATCACTGAAGCTTTCTTT

D: TRBD1
J: TRBJ1-3
V: TRBV12-5
size: once
CDR3: CASGLGQGPGNTIYF
DNA: TGTGCTAGTGGTTTGGGACAGGGACCTGGAAACACCATATATTTT